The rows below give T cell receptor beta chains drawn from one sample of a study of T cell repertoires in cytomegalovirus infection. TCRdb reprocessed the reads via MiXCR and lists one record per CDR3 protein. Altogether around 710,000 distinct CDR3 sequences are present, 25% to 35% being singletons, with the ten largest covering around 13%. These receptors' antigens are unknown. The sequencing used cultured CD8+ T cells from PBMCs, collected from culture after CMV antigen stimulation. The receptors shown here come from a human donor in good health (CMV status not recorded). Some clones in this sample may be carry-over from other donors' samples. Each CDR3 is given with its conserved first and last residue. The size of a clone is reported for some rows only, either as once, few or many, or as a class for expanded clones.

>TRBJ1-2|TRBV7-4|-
CASSSPGGLGGYTF
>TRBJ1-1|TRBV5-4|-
CASSPRGGVGNTEAFF
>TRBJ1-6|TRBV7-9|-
CASSTTTGPRRTLHF
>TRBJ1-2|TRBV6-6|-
CASSYSGTYYYGYTF
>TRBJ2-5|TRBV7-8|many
CASSPQGGRETQYF
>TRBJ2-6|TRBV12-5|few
CASGGDGSSGANVLTF
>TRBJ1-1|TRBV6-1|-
CASSEDGRAFF
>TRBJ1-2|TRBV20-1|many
CSAREQAASVYGYTF
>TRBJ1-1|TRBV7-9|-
CASSPRTGYTEAFF
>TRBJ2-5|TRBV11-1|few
CASSVASGYQETQYF
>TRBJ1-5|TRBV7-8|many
CASSFSRRGGNQPQHF
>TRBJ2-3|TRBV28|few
CASSLILAGASTDTQYF
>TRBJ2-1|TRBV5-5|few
CASSFETGYNEQFF
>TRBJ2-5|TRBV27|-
CASSLWPAGVETQYF
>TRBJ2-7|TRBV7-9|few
CASSPRDSSRSYEQYF
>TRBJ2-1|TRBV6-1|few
CASSDLAGGTNNEQFF
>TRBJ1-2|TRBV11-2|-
CASSLRGGGNYGYTF
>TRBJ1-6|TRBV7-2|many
CASSATGTGGVNSPLHF
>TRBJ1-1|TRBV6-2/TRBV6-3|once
CASNSGQMNTEAFF
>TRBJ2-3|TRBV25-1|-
CASSGPSLTVTDTQYF
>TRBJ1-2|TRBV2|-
CASSGDREYYGYTF
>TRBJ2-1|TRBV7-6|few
CASSLDSWGVYNEQFF
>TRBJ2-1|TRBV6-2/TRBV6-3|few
CASSPTAGTRGDGQFF
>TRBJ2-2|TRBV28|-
CASSLGAGGFTGELFF
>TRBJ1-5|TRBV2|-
CASSSGQGAGQPQHF
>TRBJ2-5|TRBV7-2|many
CASSLAGAPGETQYF
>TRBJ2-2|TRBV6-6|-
CASSFSGQNTGELFF
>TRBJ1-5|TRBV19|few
CASSMAPGDRVQHF
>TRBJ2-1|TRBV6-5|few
CASSYSLGRLKSSYNEQFF
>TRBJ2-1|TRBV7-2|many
CASSFSGGVYNEQFF
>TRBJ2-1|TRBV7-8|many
CASSPILDNEQFF
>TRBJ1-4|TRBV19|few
CASSTSPGKNEKLFF
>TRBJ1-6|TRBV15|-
CATSWSTGVNSPLHF
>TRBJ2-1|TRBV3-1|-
CASSQDGGGRGPYNEQFF
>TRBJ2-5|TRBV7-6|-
CASSMWTSEEETQYF
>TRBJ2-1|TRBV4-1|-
CASSQDGLGSRNNEQFF
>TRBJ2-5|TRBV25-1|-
CASSEWTASGTQETQYF
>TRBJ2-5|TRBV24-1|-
CATGDPRDVKETQYF
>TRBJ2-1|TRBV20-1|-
CSATRDNHNEQFF
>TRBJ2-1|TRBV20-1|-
CSARWGLAAIGNEQFF
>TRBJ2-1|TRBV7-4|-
CASSLPLKEAQFF
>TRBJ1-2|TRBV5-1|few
CASSFKDRDYGYTF
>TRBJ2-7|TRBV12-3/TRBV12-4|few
CASSPGQFISYEQYF
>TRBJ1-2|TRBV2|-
CASSDASTDFNYGYTF
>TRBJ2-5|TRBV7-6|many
CASSFTGTGVQETQYF
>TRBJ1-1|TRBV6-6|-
CASSYSRDPEAFF
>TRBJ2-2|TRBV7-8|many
CASSPRGDTANKGGELFF
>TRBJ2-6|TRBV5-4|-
CASGIKLETGANVLTF
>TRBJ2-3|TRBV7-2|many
CASSLESQGAETDTQYF
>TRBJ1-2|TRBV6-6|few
CASSYSTSGLLNYGYTF